The 3 T cell receptor beta chains below come from one sample, sequenced in a study of shared clonotypes between healthy human individuals. Some clones are missing from TCRdb's copy, which holds only in-frame ones; the method was immunoSEQ multiplex PCR. Altogether about 490,000 clones are present, roughly four fifths being singletons, with the ten largest covering over 10%. Input material: PBMCs. These receptors were taken from a woman in her thirties or forties in good health. Some clones in this sample may be carry-over from other donors' samples.

In its sample, this clone was seen a few times. The DNA for the CDR3 is TGTGCCAGCAGCTCCAGGCCCGGGACGGATCAGCCCCAGCATTTT. This sequence encodes CASSSRPGTDQPQHF. The chain links TRBV9 to TRBJ1-5; D is possibly TRBD1 (5 bases). This CDR3 is 15 amino acids long. V lost 4 bases, J lost 5 bases, and 16 bases lay in between. CDR1 is SGDLS and CDR2 is YYNGEE in the germline V gene.

This clone has ten or more counts. The rearrangement links TRBV5-1 to TRBJ2-2; D is unclear. The V and J ends lost 3 bases and 0 bases respectively, with 9 bases between them. Germline-derived CDR1 and CDR2 are SGHRS and YFSETQ. The CDR3 covers 15 residues. The CDR3 nucleotides read TGCGCCAGCAGCTCAACTACCGCGAACACCGGGGAGCTGTTTTTT. As protein: CASSSTTANTGELFF.

The V gene is TRBV27, the J gene TRBJ1-4, with a possible D match to TRBD1 (6 bases). The CDR3 covers 15 residues. Per the germline V gene, CDR1 is MNHEY and CDR2 is SMNVEV (reference sequence). The V end was cut by 6 bases, the J end by 0 bases, with 11 bases between. The CDR3 protein is CASRINRATNEKLFF. The CDR3 nucleotides read TGTGCCAGCAGAATCAACAGGGCAACTAATGAAAAACTGTTTTTT. Full variable domain (rest looked up from reference TRBV27 and TRBJ1-4): EAQVTQNPRYLITVTGKKLTVTCSQNMNHEYMSWYRQDPGLGLRQIYYSMNVEVTDKGDVPEGYKVSRKEKRNFPLILESPSPNQTSLYFCASRINRATNEKLFFGSGTQLSVL.